This T cell receptor beta chain derives from a study of tissue T cells after allogeneic stem cell transplantation. Study-wide points: Motif-based clustering found tissue-specific repertoire signatures shared across patients, though few clones were shared. Only a limited share of tissue TCRs appeared in blood or spleen. Anatomically similar tissues had similar TCR repertoires within each patient.

The CDR3 totals 14 residues. CDR1 LGHNA and CDR2 YSYQKL come from the germline V gene. The V and J ends lost 5 bases and 5 bases, in that order; junction bases with no gene match: 3. Assay used: immunoSEQ multiplex PCR; TCRdb lists only in-frame clones, some missing. This table holds 6,000 to 9,500 clones, about 35% found once. This clone is classed as medium-sized. Its target is unknown. Genes and germline are mouse. The CDR3 end lies 1 residue beyond the end of the read and is filled in from the germline J gene. Specified time point: mouse harvest day 14 after allogeneic transplant. Each mouse received 10^7 T-cell-depleted marrow cells plus 10^6 splenic CD5+ T cells by tail vein. Tissues came from B6→BALB/c major-mismatch GVHD mice at day 7 or 14.

The sample comprised skin. The chain joins TRBV2 to TRBJ1-4, with 9 positions matching TRBD1. The clonotype originates from a female BALB/c mouse given C57BL/6 T cells with graft-versus-host disease after an allogeneic hematopoietic cell transplant. CDR3: CASSSGTGNERLFF. Partial CDR3 DNA: TGTGCCAGCAGCTCCGGGACAGGGAACGAAAGATTATTT.